Shown below are 14 T cell receptor beta chains from a single sample sequenced in a study of blood T cell repertoires in COVID-19. Clones were read by immunoSEQ multiplex PCR, and TCRdb kept only the in-frame ones, dropping some. The sample has over 200,000 clones, more than 75% seen once. Specimen: peripheral blood. These receptor sequences come from a man of 80 years or more with acute or convalescent COVID-19.

This sequence joins TRBV7-9 and TRBJ2-1, with a tentative D call TRBD2 (6 bases). V was trimmed by 3 bases and J by 6 bases, leaving 9 bases between them. The CDR3 contains 13 residues. Germline-derived CDR1 and CDR2 are SEHNR and FQNEAQ (reference sequence). CDR3 sequence: CASSFGSINEQFF. The CDR3 DNA is TGTGCCAGCAGCTTCGGGAGCATCAATGAGCAGTTCTTC.

The chain carries TRBV12-5 and TRBJ2-2, with D uncertain. CDR1 is LGHNT and CDR2 is FRNRAP in the germline V gene. Trimming cost V 0 bases and J 3 bases, with 8 bases left between them. The CDR3 runs to 15 residues. The CDR3 DNA follows: TGTGCTAGTGGTTTGGTACCAGCGTACACCGGGGAGCTGTTTTTT. Residues: CASGLVPAYTGELFF.

This clone was counted between two and nine times. The chain couples TRBV5-1 to TRBJ1-6; tentative D call: TRBD1 (5 bases). The germline gives CDR1 SGHRS, CDR2 YFSETQ. This CDR3 comprises 14 residues. The V end lost 0 bases, the J end lost 7 bases, and 8 bases lay between the germline ends. In DNA, the CDR3 is TGCGCCAGCAGCTTGGGACAGATAAATTCACCCCTCCACTTT. It translates to CASSLGQINSPLHF.

Only a few counts were recorded for this clone. V is TRBV19 and J is TRBJ1-6; D remains unclear. This CDR3 comprises 14 residues. Germline V gene sequence: CDR1 LNHDA, CDR2 SQIVND (reference sequence). V was trimmed by 3 bases and J by 6 bases, leaving 9 bases between them. The CDR3 DNA is TGTGCCAGTAGTATCTCGGGTTTTAATTCACCCCTCCACTTT. Protein sequence: CASSISGFNSPLHF.

The chain has TRBV15 and TRBJ1-5, with 12 nucleotides matching TRBD1. CDR3 length: 18 amino acids. The V segment lost 5 bases and the J segment 2 bases; nucleotides outside the gene matches: 10. Germline CDR1 is LNHNV and CDR2 is YYDKDF (reference sequence). DNA of the CDR3: TGTGCCACCAGCCCTCGGGACAGGGGGCTTGCGGGCAATCAGCCCCAGCATTTT. It encodes CATSPRDRGLAGNQPQHF. The full variable domain, with the rest looked up from reference TRBV15 and TRBJ1-5, is DAMVIQNPRYQVTQFGKPVTLSCSQTLNHNVMYWYQQKSSQAPKLLFHYYDKDFNNEADTPDNFQSRRPNTSFCFLDIRSPGLGDTAMYLCATSPRDRGLAGNQPQHFGDGTRLSIL.

V gene TRBV18 combines with J gene TRBJ2-7, with D possibly being TRBD1 (5 bases). Germline CDR1 KGHSH, CDR2 LQKENI. Between the trimmed V and J ends, which lost 5 bases and 5 bases, there was a span of 16 bases. The CDR3 runs 14 residues. The CDR3 DNA sequence: TGTGCCAGCTCATCCGGACCTGGGGCTAACGAGCAGTACGTC. This codes for CASSSGPGANEQYV.

The chain uses TRBV6-2 or TRBV6-3 and TRBJ1-1, with a possible D match to TRBD1 (6 bases). The ends were cut back, 1 base at V and 11 bases at J, with 20 bases in the middle. Germline CDR1 MNHEY, CDR2 SVGEGT. The CDR3 loop spans 15 amino acids. CDR3 bases: TGTGCCAGCAGTTACTTGGCCCGGACAGCGAGGTTCGCTTTCTTT. This translates into CASSYLARTARFAFF.

The V and J genes are TRBV24-1 and TRBJ2-2; TRBD2 matches at 13 bases. Germline V gene sequence: CDR1 KGHDR, CDR2 SFDVKD. Trimming cost V 7 bases and J 4 bases; bases outside gene matches: 8. The length of the CDR3 is 17 residues. CDR3 nucleotide sequence: TGTGCCACCAGGCCAGGGACTAGCGGGATAGGCACCGGGGAGCTGTTTTTT. This gives the protein CATRPGTSGIGTGELFF.

Written as DNA, the CDR3 is TGTGCCAGTACTACCCCTCGTGCTGGCTACACCTTC. This codes for CASTTPRAGYTF. The chain is built from TRBV19 and TRBJ1-2; D remains unclear. The CDR3 loop spans 12 amino acids. Germline V lookup: CDR1 LNHDA, CDR2 SQIVND (reference sequence). V lost 7 bases and J 7 bases, leaving 13 bases between the germline ends.

J is TRBJ2-7 and V is TRBV27; tentative D call: TRBD2 (7 bases). Germline V lookup: CDR1 MNHEY, CDR2 SMNVEV (reference sequence). V was trimmed by 8 bases and J by 0 bases, leaving 23 bases between them. CDR3 size: 17 residues. In nucleotides, the CDR3 is TGTGCCAGCGCCCGCCGAGGGGGAGGGGGGGGCTCCTACGAGCAGTACTTC. It codes for CASARRGGGGGSYEQYF.

This clone was observed once. The chain uses TRBV7-6 and TRBJ2-3; the D is unclear. The V and J ends lost 0 bases and 1 base respectively, with 8 bases between them. The CDR3 runs to 15 residues. The germline V gene encodes CDR1 SGHVS and CDR2 FNYEAQ. The CDR3 is CASSLAGPGTDTQYF. Here the CDR3 DNA reads TGTGCCAGCAGCTTAGCTGGGCCTGGCACAGATACGCAGTATTTT.

V and J are TRBV5-1 and TRBJ1-1, with 7 bases fitting TRBD1. The CDR3 length is 16 residues. Germline V gives CDR1 SGHRS, CDR2 YFSETQ. Unmatched junction bases numbered 7, after V lost 2 bases and J lost 0 bases. The CDR3 nucleotides read TGCGCCAGCAGCTTACCGTCGGGACAGTTGAACACTGAAGCTTTCTTT. Translation: CASSLPSGQLNTEAFF. Drawing the rest from reference TRBV5-1 and TRBJ1-1, the complete variable domain is KAGVTQTPRYLIKTRGQQVTLSCSPISGHRSVSWYQQTPGQGLQFLFEYFSETQRNKGNFPGRFSGRQFSNSRSEMNVSTLELGDSALYLCASSLPSGQLNTEAFFGQGTRLTVV.

V gene TRBV20-1 combines with J gene TRBJ1-4, with 7 bases lining up with TRBD1. Trimming cost V 3 bases and J 6 bases; bases outside gene matches: 7. Germline loops: CDR1 DFQATT, CDR2 SNEGSKA (reference sequence). The CDR3 loop spans 14 amino acids. CDR3 DNA sequence: TGCAGTGCTAGTCCGACAGGGTCAGATGAAAAACTGTTTTTT. The encoded protein is CSASPTGSDEKLFF.

This sequence joins TRBV6-6 and TRBJ2-1; D is undetermined. V shed 2 bases and J shed 7 bases, with 6 bases lying between them. Germline V lookup: CDR1 MNHNY, CDR2 SVGAGI (reference sequence). The CDR3 consists of 12 residues. The CDR3 coding sequence is TGTGCCAGCAGTTACGTCGGGAATGAGCAGTTCTTC. Protein sequence: CASSYVGNEQFF.